This T cell receptor (beta chain) derives from a study of blood T cell repertoires in COVID-19. Turning to the study itself: In each case, the material was cDNA or gDNA derived from T cells, B-cell-depleted T cells, or PBMCs.

Assay: immunoSEQ multiplex PCR; the TCRdb copy retains only in-frame clones and omits some. The sample records 250,000 to 350,000 clones, 75% to 90% being singletons. After removal of 5 bases from V and 4 bases from J, the junction contained 7 bases not matched to a gene. The germline V gene has CDR1 SEHNR and CDR2 FQNEAQ (reference sequence). The CDR3 runs 15 residues. What was sequenced was peripheral blood. The chain joins TRBV7-9 to TRBJ2-7, with TRBD2 matching 11 bases. The TCR was taken from a woman between 65 and 79 years old with COVID-19, enrolled during active disease. CDR3 sequence (DNA): TGTGCCAGCAGCCTGACCGGGACTAGCGGTTACGAGCAGTACTTC. It translates to CASSLTGTSGYEQYF.